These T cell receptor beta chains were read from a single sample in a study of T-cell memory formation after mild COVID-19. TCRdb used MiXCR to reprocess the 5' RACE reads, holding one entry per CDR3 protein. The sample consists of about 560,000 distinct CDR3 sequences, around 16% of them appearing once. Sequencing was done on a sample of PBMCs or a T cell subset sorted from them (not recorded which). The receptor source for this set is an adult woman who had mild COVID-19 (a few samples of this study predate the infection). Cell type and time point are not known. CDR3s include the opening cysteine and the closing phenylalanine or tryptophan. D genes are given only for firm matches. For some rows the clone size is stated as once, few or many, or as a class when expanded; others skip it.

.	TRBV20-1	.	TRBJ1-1	TGCAGTGCTAGAGATGTCGCTATTCCCGCAAACACTGAAGCTTTCTTT	CSARDVAIPANTEAFF
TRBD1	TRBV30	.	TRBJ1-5	TGTGCCTGGGACAGGGGCGGTCAGCCCCAGCATTTT	CAWDRGGQPQHF
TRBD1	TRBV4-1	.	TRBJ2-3	TGCGCCAGCAGCCTCCGGGACAGAGAGTTCACAGATACGCAGTATTTT	CASSLRDREFTDTQYF
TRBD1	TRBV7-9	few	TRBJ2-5	TGTGCCAGCAGCGTACAGGGGACAGGGCCTCTCGGGACCCAGTACTTC	CASSVQGTGPLGTQYF
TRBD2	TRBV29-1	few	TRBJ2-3	TGCAGCGTTGAAGCTAGCGGCAGCACAGATACGCAGTATTTT	CSVEASGSTDTQYF
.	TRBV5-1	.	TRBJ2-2	TGCGCCAGCAGCTTGGAGGTTAGCCTCGGCGGGGAGCTGTTTTTT	CASSLEVSLGGELFF
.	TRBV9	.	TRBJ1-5	TGTGCCAGCAGCGTATATAGCCCCGATCATCAGCCCCAGCATTTT	CASSVYSPDHQPQHF
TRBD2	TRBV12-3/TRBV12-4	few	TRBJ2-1	TGTGCCAGCAGTCCGAACCTGGGACTAGCAGATACCTACAATGAGCAGTTCTTC	CASSPNLGLADTYNEQFF
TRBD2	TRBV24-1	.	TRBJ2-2	TGTGCCACCAGTGACCCGGGACTAGCGGGGACGGGCGGGGAGCTGTTTTTT	CATSDPGLAGTGGELFF
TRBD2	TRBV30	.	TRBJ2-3	TGTGCCTGGATCGGGACTAGCGGGAGTACAGATACGCAGTATTTT	CAWIGTSGSTDTQYF
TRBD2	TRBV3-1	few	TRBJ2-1	TGTGCCAGCAGCCAAGATCCGGCTAGCGGGAGGGCCGGCCATCGTGAGCAGTTCTTC	CASSQDPASGRAGHREQFF
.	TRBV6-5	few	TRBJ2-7	TGTGCCACGAGGTCCGGGACACTGAACTCCTACGAGCAGTACTTC	CATRSGTLNSYEQYF
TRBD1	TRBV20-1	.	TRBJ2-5	TGCAGTGCTCCCACGGGACAGGGGTCCCAAGAGACCCAGTACTTC	CSAPTGQGSQETQYF
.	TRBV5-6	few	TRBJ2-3	TGTGCCAGCAGCTTGGGTATAGGGGGGATGAGCACAGATACGCAGTATTTT	CASSLGIGGMSTDTQYF
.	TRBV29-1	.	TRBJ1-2	TGCAGCGTTGAGAGGGGTAGGAGTGGCTATGGCTACACCTTC	CSVERGRSGYGYTF
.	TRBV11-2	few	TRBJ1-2	TGTGCCAGCAGCCCCTGGACGGGGGGGGACTATGGCTACACCTTC	CASSPWTGGDYGYTF
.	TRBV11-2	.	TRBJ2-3	TGTGCCAGCAGCTTATTGGTTTCTAGCACAGATACGCAGTATTTT	CASSLLVSSTDTQYF
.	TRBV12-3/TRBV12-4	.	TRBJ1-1	TGTGCCAGCAGCTTTATTGCGGGGGTAGGGACTGAAGCTTTCTTT	CASSFIAGVGTEAFF
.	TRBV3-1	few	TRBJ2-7	TGTGCCAGCAGCCAAGTTAGGGACGAGCAGTACTTC	CASSQVRDEQYF
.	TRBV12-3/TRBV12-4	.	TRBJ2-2	TGTGTACCTCGGGGTGGAGGGACCGGGGAGCTGTTTTTT	CVPRGGGTGELFF
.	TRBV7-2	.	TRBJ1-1	TGTGCCAGCAGCTTACAGGCCACCGTCTCCTCGGTGAAAGCTTTCTTT	CASSLQATVSSVKAFF